A selection of T cell receptor beta chains follows, all from one sample in a study of blood T cell repertoires in COVID-19. Assay used: immunoSEQ multiplex PCR; TCRdb lists only in-frame clones, some missing. Of 210,000 or so clones listed, roughly nine tenths were seen once; the top ten hold 2% to 2.5%. Sequencing input: peripheral blood. The receptors were sampled from a woman between 45 and 65 years old with acute or convalescent COVID-19. The CDR3 runs from the conserved cysteine through the conserved F or W. A D gene is named only where the DNA matches it firmly. Size is stated for part of the rows, as once, few or many counts, or as a class when the clone is expanded.

j_gene,d_gene,v_gene,abundance,CDR3aa,CDR3nt
TRBJ2-1,.,TRBV25-1,.,CASRGQGPAYNEQFF,TGTGCCAGCAGAGGGCAGGGGCCTGCCTACAATGAGCAGTTCTTC
TRBJ2-7,.,TRBV11-2,once,CASRGTPYEQYF,TGTGCCAGCAGGGGGACACCCTACGAGCAGTACTTC
TRBJ2-2,.,TRBV24-1,.,CATSGGGGSGELFF,TGTGCCACCAGTGGTGGGGGAGGTTCCGGGGAGCTGTTTTTT
TRBJ2-7,.,TRBV19,.,CASSIGSGTYEQYF,TGTGCCAGTAGTATTGGTTCAGGGACCTACGAGCAGTACTTC
TRBJ2-2,.,TRBV24-1,few,CATSDSSQGDTGELFF,TGTGCCACCAGTGATTCTTCCCAGGGTGACACCGGGGAGCTGTTTTTT
TRBJ2-7,TRBD1,TRBV2,.,CASSEPRTGGDEQYF,TGTGCCAGCAGTGAGCCCCGGACAGGGGGCGACGAGCAGTACTTC
TRBJ2-5,TRBD2,TRBV6-6,.,CASSPRAGTETQYF,TGTGCCAGCAGTCCCCGAGCGGGAACAGAGACCCAGTACTTC
TRBJ1-5,.,TRBV19,.,CASMTADGGQPQHF,TGTGCCAGTATGACCGCGGACGGAGGCCAGCCCCAGCATTTT
TRBJ2-6,.,TRBV6-5,.,CASRPQGLGANVLTF,TGTGCCAGCAGGCCCCAGGGGCTAGGGGCCAACGTCCTGACTTTC
TRBJ1-1,.,TRBV7-9,.,CASSSQGAGNTEAFF,TGTGCCAGCAGCTCACAGGGCGCGGGGAACACTGAAGCTTTCTTT
TRBJ1-1,TRBD1,TRBV4-1,.,CASSKQGVPEAFF,TGCGCCAGCTCCAAACAGGGGGTACCTGAAGCTTTCTTT
TRBJ2-7,TRBD2,TRBV3-1/TRBV3-2,.,CASSETLGGSSYEQYF,TGTGCCAGCAGCGAGACCTTGGGCGGGAGTTCTTACGAGCAGTACTTC
TRBJ1-4,.,TRBV10-3,.,CAIRGGGLNEKLFF,TGTGCCATCAGGGGAGGGGGACTCAATGAAAAACTGTTTTTT
TRBJ1-4,.,TRBV7-9,.,CASSLGDSGNEKLFF,TGTGCCAGCAGCTTAGGGGATAGCGGTAATGAAAAACTGTTTTTT
TRBJ2-3,TRBD2,TRBV13,.,CASSTGLAVGPDTQYF,TGTGCCAGCAGCACCGGACTAGCGGTAGGCCCAGATACGCAGTATTTT
TRBJ2-5,TRBD2,TRBV12-3/TRBV12-4,.,CASRTSGETQYF,TGTGCCAGCAGAACTAGCGGGGAGACCCAGTACTTC
TRBJ1-5,.,TRBV27,.,CASSNLQGLQPQHF,TGTGCCAGCAGTAACTTACAGGGTCTTCAGCCCCAGCATTTT
TRBJ2-2,.,TRBV7-9,once,CASSPRTAGAGGAGELFF,TGTGCCAGCAGCCCAAGGACAGCCGGGGCTGGGGGCGCCGGGGAGCTGTTTTTT
TRBJ2-3,TRBD1,TRBV19,.,CASSMGGRGRPDTQYF,TGTGCCAGTAGTATGGGTGGCAGGGGGCGGCCAGATACGCAGTATTTT
TRBJ2-1,.,TRBV7-2,.,CASSAGHPEYNEQFF,TGTGCCAGCAGCGCGGGTCACCCGGAATACAATGAGCAGTTCTTC
TRBJ1-1,.,TRBV9,few,CATSQGKNTEAFF,TGTGCCACTTCACAGGGCAAAAACACTGAAGCTTTCTTT
TRBJ1-3,.,TRBV18,few,CASSPPVGAGNTIYF,TGTGCCAGCTCACCACCGGTTGGAGCTGGAAACACCATATATTTT
TRBJ1-6,TRBD1,TRBV5-1,few,CASSLEGTGGYNSPLHF,TGCGCCAGCAGCTTGGAAGGGACAGGGGGCTATAATTCACCCCTCCACTTT
TRBJ1-1,.,TRBV19,.,CASSMGRITTEAFF,TGTGCCAGTAGTATGGGCCGGATAACTACTGAAGCTTTCTTT